This T cell receptor beta chain was identified during a study of chemoradiotherapy in HPV16-positive cancers. On the study more broadly: Functional T-cell assays on a couple of HPV16-positive patients' cells defined candidate HPV-specific clones and common TCR motifs.

The CDR3 length is 13 residues. CDR1 is SGHAT and CDR2 is FQNNGV in the germline V gene. The germline V and J ends were trimmed by 5 bases and 4 bases, with 11 bases remaining between them. TCRdb's table, derived via immunoSEQ multiplex PCR, lists solely in-frame clones and lacks some. The sample lists roughly 25,000 clones; approximately 93% were seen once. The V and J genes are TRBV11-2 and TRBJ1-2; D unclear. This specimen was collected from a patient who underwent chemoradiotherapy. The sequence was collected from a human donor with HPV-associated anogenital cancer. For the CDR3, the DNA is TGTGCCAGCAGCCGGACGGGGAGCTATGGCTACACCTTC. This gives the protein CASSRTGSYGYTF.